This entry describes one TCR beta chain. The sample belongs to a study of OX40 agonist ivuxolimab in advanced cancers. Study as a whole: Dose-escalation patients' cancers were hepatocellular carcinoma, melanoma, renal cell or head and neck cancer.

V gave up 2 bases and J gave up 0 bases; unmatched junction bases: 6. Germline CDR1 SGHTA, CDR2 FQGTGA. The CDR3 covers 18 residues. Assay: immunoSEQ multiplex PCR; the TCRdb copy retains only in-frame clones and omits some. Among 20,000 to 25,000 clones listed, approximately 80% were seen once. V usage is TRBV7-3 and J usage is TRBJ2-5; 13 positions match TRBD2. The sequencing used CD4+ or CD8+ T cells sorted from blood, collected in a trial of the OX40 agonist ivuxolimab. The sequence was collected from an adult with an advanced solid tumor such as melanoma, head and neck, liver or kidney cancer. The CDR3 spells CASSLLGTSGINQETQYF. The CDR3 DNA sequence: TGTGCCAGCAGCTTACTTGGGACTAGCGGGATTAACCAAGAGACCCAGTACTTC.